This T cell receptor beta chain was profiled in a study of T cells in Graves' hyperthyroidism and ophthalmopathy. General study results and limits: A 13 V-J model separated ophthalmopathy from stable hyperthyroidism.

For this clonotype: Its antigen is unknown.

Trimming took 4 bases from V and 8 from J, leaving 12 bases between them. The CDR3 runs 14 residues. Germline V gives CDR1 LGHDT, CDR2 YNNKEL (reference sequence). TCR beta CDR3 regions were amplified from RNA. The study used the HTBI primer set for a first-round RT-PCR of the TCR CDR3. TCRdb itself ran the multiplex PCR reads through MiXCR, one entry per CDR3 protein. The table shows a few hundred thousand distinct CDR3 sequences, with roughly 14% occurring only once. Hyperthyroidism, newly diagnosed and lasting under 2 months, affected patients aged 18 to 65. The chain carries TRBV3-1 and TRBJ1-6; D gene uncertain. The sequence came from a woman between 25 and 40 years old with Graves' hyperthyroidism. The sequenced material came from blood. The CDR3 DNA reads TGTGCCAGCAGCCGGGTACCGACTGATTCACCCCTCCACTTT. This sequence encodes CASSRVPTDSPLHF.